These T cell receptor beta chains were read from a single sample in a study of vaccination and CD4 T cells after COVID-19. Antigens of these TCRs are unknown. TCRdb re-analysed the PCR reads in MiXCR, keeping a single row per CDR3 protein. The sample consists of about 18,000 distinct CDR3 sequences, roughly 78% of them appearing once. The sample here was CD4+ T cells from blood, cultured in vitro, taken after SARS-CoV-2 vaccination. Receptors were obtained from a human donor who received a COVID-19 vaccine. CDR3s include the opening cysteine and the closing phenylalanine or tryptophan. The D gene is left open where the match is weak. A clone size is listed for some rows: how often the clone was seen (once, few, many), or a class if it is expanded.

cdr3_length clone_size j_call d_call v_call cdr3_aa cdr3_nt
18 NA TRBJ1-6 NA TRBV6-2/TRBV6-3 CASSSNHLAGPYNSPLHF TGTGCCAGCAGTTCGAACCACCTCGCCGGTCCCTATAATTCACCCCTCCACTTT
14 NA TRBJ1-2 TRBD1 TRBV7-9 CASSPGQGDYGYTF TGTGCCAGCAGCCCGGGACAGGGAGACTATGGCTACACCTTC
15 NA TRBJ2-4 NA TRBV5-6 CASSFPALAKNIQYF TGTGCCAGCAGCTTCCCAGCGCTAGCCAAAAACATTCAGTACTTC
12 few TRBJ1-5 NA TRBV20-1 CSASFSNQPQHF TGCAGTGCTAGTTTTAGCAATCAGCCCCAGCATTTT
15 NA TRBJ1-2 TRBD1 TRBV7-9 CASSSSGTVINGYTF TGTGCCAGCAGCTCTTCCGGGACAGTGATAAATGGCTACACCTTC
11 NA TRBJ1-4 NA TRBV20-1 CSARQNEKLFF TGCAGTGCAAGACAAAATGAAAAACTGTTTTTT
16 NA TRBJ2-1 NA TRBV5-4 CASSLEAGAFYNEQFF TGTGCCAGCAGCTTGGAGGCAGGAGCCTTTTACAATGAGCAGTTCTTC
17 NA TRBJ2-5 TRBD2 TRBV2 CASSPPSTGGLQETQYF TGTGCCAGCAGTCCCCCCTCTACGGGGGGGCTGCAAGAGACCCAGTACTTC
14 NA TRBJ1-2 NA TRBV11-1 CASSSLIQGGGYTF TGTGCCAGCAGCTCATTGATACAGGGCGGTGGCTACACCTTC
12 NA TRBJ2-3 NA TRBV29-1 CSVGGGGRTQYF TGCAGCGTTGGGGGTGGAGGGCGTACGCAGTATTTT
19 NA TRBJ1-5 NA TRBV19 CASSITEAGEGRRNQPQHF TGTGCCAGTAGTATAACGGAGGCAGGGGAGGGACGGCGCAATCAGCCCCAGCATTTT
17 NA TRBJ2-7 NA TRBV5-1 CASSLLRSSGSLYEQYF TGCGCCAGCAGCCTCCTCCGTTCGTCAGGGAGTCTGTACGAGCAGTACTTC
15 NA TRBJ2-7 TRBD1 TRBV12-3/TRBV12-4 CASRPSGQGAREQYF TGTGCCAGCAGACCATCGGGACAGGGGGCACGGGAGCAGTACTTC
14 once TRBJ1-1 NA TRBV5-1 CASSLNSGDTEAFF TGCGCCAGCAGCTTAAACAGTGGTGACACTGAAGCTTTCTTT
17 NA TRBJ2-7 TRBD2 TRBV5-3 CASSPGLAGVPPYEQYF TGTGCCAGCAGCCCAGGACTAGCGGGGGTCCCGCCCTACGAGCAGTACTTC
14 NA TRBJ1-5 NA TRBV20-1 CSAPTGGSNQPQHF TGCAGTGCTCCTACTGGGGGGTCAAATCAGCCCCAGCATTTT
19 few TRBJ2-5 TRBD2 TRBV7-6 CASSKLSGLAGTEQGAQYF TGTGCCAGCAGTAAACTCAGCGGACTAGCGGGGACGGAGCAAGGGGCCCAGTACTTC
13 NA TRBJ2-7 NA TRBV6-1 CASRGGATYEQYF TGTGCCAGCAGGGGCGGCGCGACCTACGAGCAGTACTTC
14 NA TRBJ2-1 NA TRBV10-2 CASGGYSSYNEQFF TGCGCCAGCGGAGGGTATAGCTCCTACAATGAGCAGTTCTTC
14 NA TRBJ2-1 NA TRBV6-4 CASKEGPNNNEQFF TGTGCCAGCAAGGAGGGGCCAAATAACAATGAGCAGTTCTTC
13 NA TRBJ2-3 TRBD2 TRBV6-1 CASNPSGGDTQYF TGTGCCAGCAATCCGAGCGGGGGGGATACGCAGTATTTT
15 once TRBJ2-3 NA TRBV24-1 CATSDPRLVTDTQYF TGTGCCACCAGTGACCCTCGACTAGTGACAGATACGCAGTATTTT
16 NA TRBJ2-7 TRBD1 TRBV20-1 CSAQPSDRGGTYEQYF TGCAGTGCTCAACCGTCAGACAGGGGTGGCACCTACGAGCAGTACTTC
15 NA TRBJ1-3 NA TRBV6-1 CASSEVLASGNTIYF TGTGCCAGCAGTGAAGTCCTGGCCTCTGGAAACACCATATATTTT
16 NA TRBJ1-5 TRBD1 TRBV19 CASTNRGQGDNQPQHF TGTGCCAGTACCAATAGGGGGCAGGGAGACAATCAGCCCCAGCATTTT
11 once TRBJ2-7 NA TRBV7-8 CASSDGPQQYF TGTGCCAGCAGCGATGGACCTCAGCAGTACTTC
14 NA TRBJ1-3 NA TRBV2 CASNPDGAGNTIYF TGTGCCAGCAACCCGGACGGTGCTGGAAACACCATATATTTT
12 NA TRBJ2-1 NA TRBV2 CASSEVGDEQFF TGTGCCAGCAGTGAAGTCGGAGATGAGCAGTTCTTC
14 NA TRBJ2-3 TRBD2 TRBV20-1 CSARGSGGDSTQYF TGCAGTGCTAGAGGTAGCGGGGGGGATAGTACGCAGTATTTT
13 NA TRBJ1-1 NA TRBV30 CAWSWKAGAEAFF TGTGCCTGGAGTTGGAAGGCCGGTGCTGAAGCTTTCTTT
17 NA TRBJ1-2 TRBD1 TRBV19 CASSDNRQGGTLYGYTF TGTGCCAGTAGTGATAACCGACAGGGCGGGACACTCTATGGCTACACCTTC
16 NA TRBJ1-2 TRBD1 TRBV20-1 CSADSVTDREVYGYTF TGCAGTGCCGACTCAGTAACAGACAGGGAGGTATATGGCTACACCTTC
14 NA TRBJ2-7 NA TRBV15 CATSRDLGGYEQYF TGTGCCACCAGCAGAGACCTCGGGGGCTACGAGCAGTACTTC
15 NA TRBJ1-2 NA TRBV7-9 CASSLAYGDHYGYTF TGCGCCAGCAGCTTGGCCTACGGGGACCACTATGGCTACACCTTC
15 few TRBJ1-5 NA TRBV19 CASSISGPSSQPQHF TGTGCCAGTAGTATTTCGGGACCCTCCAGCCAGCCCCAGCATTTT
13 NA TRBJ2-5 NA TRBV20-1 CSAVGTDQETQYF TGCAGTGCTGTCGGGACGGATCAAGAGACCCAGTACTTC
15 few TRBJ1-2 NA TRBV6-1 CASREDASQWYGYTF TGTGCCAGCAGGGAGGACGCTTCTCAATGGTATGGCTACACCTTC
11 NA TRBJ2-3 TRBD1 TRBV7-9 CASRQGDTQYF TGTGCCAGCAGACAGGGGGATACGCAGTATTTT
15 few TRBJ1-1 TRBD1 TRBV19 CASSIIRGSNTEAFF TGTGCCAGTAGTATCATCAGGGGGTCGAACACTGAAGCTTTCTTT
14 NA TRBJ1-3 NA TRBV2 CASVPTVSGNTIYF TGTGCCAGCGTCCCGACAGTCTCTGGAAACACCATATATTTT
15 NA TRBJ1-2 NA TRBV19 CASSTGTATNYGYTF TGTGCCAGTAGTACTGGGACGGCGACTAACTATGGCTACACCTTC
14 NA TRBJ2-5 TRBD1 TRBV28 CASLTDRVAETQYF TGTGCCAGCCTTACGGACAGGGTCGCAGAGACCCAGTACTTC
15 NA TRBJ1-5 NA TRBV21-1 CASSKAQGTNQPQHF TGTGCCAGCAGCAAAGCGCAGGGGACGAATCAGCCCCAGCATTTT
17 NA TRBJ2-6 NA TRBV6-1 CASSPPGLTSGANVLTF TGTGCCAGCAGTCCACCGGGACTGACTTCTGGGGCCAACGTCCTGACTTTC
13 NA TRBJ2-3 NA TRBV5-4 CASSLGATDTQYF TGTGCCAGCAGCCTGGGGGCCACAGATACGCAGTATTTT
13 NA TRBJ2-7 NA TRBV5-1 CASSLPTEDEQYF TGCGCCAGCAGCTTGCCAACAGAGGACGAGCAGTACTTC